The entry below gives a single TCR beta chain sequence along with its context. After extraction with the RNeasy kit, roughly 0.45 to 1 ug of the RNA was reverse transcribed using random hexamers. TCRdb ran MiXCR on the immunoSEQ multiplex PCR reads and lists one entry per CDR3 protein. The repertoire consists of hundreds of thousands of distinct CDR3 sequences, with approximately 85% occurring once and the leading ten covering roughly 0.21%. These data originate in a study of CD8 T cells in Susac syndrome. The CDR3 contains 15 residues. The V end was cut by 5 bases, the J end by 2 bases, with 13 bases between. Germline CDR1 and CDR2: DFQATT and SNEGSKA (reference sequence).

The chain combines TRBV20-1 with TRBJ1-6; no firm D call. The TCR originated in a human donor with multiple sclerosis. Specimen: CD8+ T cells from PBMCs. The CDR3 here is CSAQTESAYNSPLHF. The CDR3 DNA reads as TGCAGTGCTCAGACGGAAAGCGCCTATAATTCACCCCTCCACTTT.